This TCR beta chain was sequenced in a study of response to subunit inactivated influenza vaccine. Study outcomes and limitations: Every seasonal influenza vaccination brings in few new T cells, the authors suggested.

From the RT-PCR reads, TCRdb called clonotypes with MiXCR, one entry per CDR3 protein. The sample consists of hundreds of thousands of distinct CDR3 sequences, approximately 7.1% of them appearing once. Of note for this clonotype: The antigen remains unidentified.

The CDR3 is 18 residues long. V shed 0 bases and J shed 9 bases, with 25 bases lying between them. Germline loops: CDR1 SGHRS, CDR2 YFSETQ. Sample: PBMCs from blood, taken roughly 24 months after vaccination. The chain combines TRBV5-1 with TRBJ2-1; maybe TRBD2 (5 bases). The receptor was derived from a man in his fifties or sixties who received an inactivated influenza vaccine. The CDR3 loop reads CASSLVPLGSGNNFEQFF. The CDR3 DNA follows: TGCGCCAGCAGCTTGGTGCCACTCGGATCGGGGAATAATTTTGAGCAGTTCTTC.